These T cell receptor beta chains were read from a single sample in a study of T cells in Graves' hyperthyroidism and ophthalmopathy. One entry per CDR3 protein results from TCRdb running MiXCR on the multiplex PCR reads. The data contain 300,000 to 450,000 distinct CDR3 sequences, 18% of them seen just once; the ten biggest clones take up less than 20%. The sequenced sample consisted of blood. All receptors derive from a woman aged 40-49 years with Graves' ophthalmopathy. Each CDR3 is given with its conserved first and last residue. A D gene is named only where the DNA matches it firmly. Only some rows state a clone size, as once, few, many or a class for expanded clones.

V gene,D gene,CDR3 length,J gene,clone size,CDR3 DNA,CDR3 protein
TRBV13,TRBD1,15,TRBJ2-5,many,TGTGCCAGCAGCTGGGGACAGGGGGACCAAGAGACCCAGTACTTC,CASSWGQGDQETQYF
TRBV7-8,-,13,TRBJ1-1,many,TGTGCCAGCAGGAGACAGATGAACACTGAAGCTTTCTTT,CASRRQMNTEAFF
TRBV13,-,15,TRBJ2-5,many,TGTGCCAGCAGCTTAACCATCCGGGAACAAGAGACCCAGTACTTC,CASSLTIREQETQYF
TRBV28,TRBD1,16,TRBJ1-1,many,TGTGCCAGCAGTCTCAGACAGACAGGGTTAGGGACTGAAGCTTTCTTT,CASSLRQTGLGTEAFF
TRBV24-1,TRBD1,15,TRBJ1-2,many,TGTGCCACCAGTGATACCCGGACAGGGGGAGTTGGCTACACCTTC,CATSDTRTGGVGYTF
TRBV3-1,-,15,TRBJ1-1,many,TGTGCCAGCAGCCAAGAGGAGGGGTTCGTCACTGAAGCTTTCTTT,CASSQEEGFVTEAFF
TRBV19,-,12,TRBJ1-5,many,TGTGCCAGTACCATGCCTGGGGGGCCCCAGCATTTT,CASTMPGGPQHF
TRBV6-1,TRBD1,14,TRBJ1-2,many,TGTGCCAGCAGCCCCTCGACAGGGGGAAATGGCTACACCTTC,CASSPSTGGNGYTF
TRBV12-5,TRBD1,13,TRBJ1-2,many,TGTGCTAGTGGTTTCTACAGGGGCGATGGCTACACCTTC,CASGFYRGDGYTF
TRBV28,-,13,TRBJ2-7,many,TGTGCCAGCAGACAGACAGGGAGGTACGAGCAGTACTTC,CASRQTGRYEQYF
TRBV9,-,14,TRBJ1-1,many,TGTGCCAGCAGCGTAGCCGGCGAGAACACTGAAGCTTTCTTT,CASSVAGENTEAFF
TRBV11-3,-,17,TRBJ2-7,many,TGTGCCAGCAGCTTAGGGTTGGCGTCAGGCGGAGCGTACGAGCAGTACTTC,CASSLGLASGGAYEQYF
TRBV4-1,-,16,TRBJ1-1,many,TGCGCCAGCAGCCCTAACCCGGGACAACTGAACACTGAAGCTTTCTTT,CASSPNPGQLNTEAFF
TRBV28,-,15,TRBJ2-1,-,TGTGCCAGCCTCTCCGGGAGAGGGGGGCGCTACGAGCAGTTCTTC,CASLSGRGGRYEQFF
TRBV24-1,-,15,TRBJ2-2,-,TGTGCCACCAGTGAGCCAGGGGCGAACACCGGGGAGCTGTTTTTT,CATSEPGANTGELFF
TRBV27,TRBD1,15,TRBJ2-7,many,TGTGCCAGCAGCATAAGGACAGGGGACTCCTACGAGCAGTACTTC,CASSIRTGDSYEQYF
TRBV28,-,12,TRBJ2-7,-,TGTGCCAGCAGTTCGGGCTTGCTGGAGCAGTACTTC,CASSSGLLEQYF
TRBV20-1,TRBD1,13,TRBJ1-2,-,TGCAGTGTCCCGGACAGGGGTAACTATGGCTACACCTTC,CSVPDRGNYGYTF
TRBV6-1,TRBD1,15,TRBJ2-2,-,TGTGCCAGCAATAACAGGGGGCGAAACACCGGGGAGCTGTTTTTT,CASNNRGRNTGELFF
TRBV7-9,TRBD1,15,TRBJ1-1,many,TGTGCCAGCAGCCCCGACAGGGGACGGGGCACTGAAGCTTTCTTT,CASSPDRGRGTEAFF
TRBV5-4,-,14,TRBJ2-5,many,TGTGCCAGCAGCCCTTGGGGCGGCCCAGAGACCCAGTACTTC,CASSPWGGPETQYF
TRBV12-3/TRBV12-4,-,13,TRBJ2-7,many,TGTGCCAGCAGTTCACTAGTTTTCTACGAGCAGTACTTC,CASSSLVFYEQYF
TRBV6-2/TRBV6-3,TRBD1,18,TRBJ1-1,-,TGTGCCAGCAGTTACGTGCGCGGACAGGGCGTTATGAACACTGAAGCTTTCTTT,CASSYVRGQGVMNTEAFF
TRBV7-2,-,13,TRBJ1-6,many,TGTGCCAGCAGCTTCTTTGTAAATTCACCCCTCCACTTT,CASSFFVNSPLHF
TRBV12-3/TRBV12-4,-,13,TRBJ1-6,few,TGTGCCAGCACCGGACAGCATAATTCACCCCTCCACTTT,CASTGQHNSPLHF
TRBV12-3/TRBV12-4,TRBD1,14,TRBJ1-5,many,TGTGCCAGCAGAAAAACAGGGGACAATCAGCCCCAGCATTTT,CASRKTGDNQPQHF
TRBV29-1,-,10,TRBJ2-5,many,TGCAGCGTTGATTTCGGGACCCAGTACTTC,CSVDFGTQYF